Below, 21 T cell receptor beta chains from the same sample are listed, as sequenced in a study of blood T cell repertoires in COVID-19. Method: immunoSEQ multiplex PCR; TCRdb's copy keeps in-frame clones and lacks some. The sample shows 290,000 or so clones, around 80% of them seen only once. The sample consisted of PBMCs or T cells enriched from blood (not recorded which). The source is a man aged 40-50 years who had been exposed to COVID-19.

The chain joins TRBV24-1 to TRBJ2-1; D not resolved. Germline lookup yields CDR1 KGHDR and CDR2 SFDVKD. V was pared by 2 bases and J by 13 bases, with 8 bases between. This CDR3 is 11 amino acids long. CDR3 in DNA: TGTGCCACCAGTGATTCTCTTTTACAGTTCTTC. The encoded protein is CATSDSLLQFF.

The chain uses TRBV19 and TRBJ1-1, with 7 nucleotides matching TRBD1. The germline gives CDR1 LNHDA, CDR2 SQIVND (reference sequence). The CDR3 has 15 residues. With V trimmed by 3 bases and J by 7 bases, 11 bases remained unmatched. The CDR3 nucleotides are TGTGCCAGTAGTATCACCTTGGTCCGACAGGGTGAAGCTTTCTTT. Amino acid sequence: CASSITLVRQGEAFF.

The chain employs TRBV7-8 and TRBJ2-7; TRBD2 might be the D (6 bases). The CDR3 totals 15 residues. Germline assignment: CDR1 SGHVS and CDR2 FQNEAQ. The V and J ends lost 5 bases and 0 bases respectively, with 14 bases between them. The CDR3 region is CASSPRRGSSYEQYF. CDR3 coding DNA: TGTGCCAGCAGCCCCCGGCGGGGAAGCTCCTACGAGCAGTACTTC.

This clone was seen only a few times. The chain uses TRBV20-1 and TRBJ1-5; the D is unclear. V was trimmed by 3 bases and J by 0 bases, leaving 6 bases between them. Per the germline V gene, CDR1 is DFQATT and CDR2 is SNEGSKA (reference sequence). CDR3 length: 13 residues. DNA of the CDR3: TGCAGTGCTAGTCGGGATAGCAATCAGCCCCAGCATTTT. It translates to CSASRDSNQPQHF.

The chain is built from TRBV24-1 and TRBJ1-2; D unclear. V lost 3 bases and J 4 bases, leaving 23 bases between the germline ends. The CDR3 runs to 18 residues. From germline, CDR1 is KGHDR and CDR2 SFDVKD. The DNA of the CDR3 is TGTGCCACCAGTGATCCGGGCCTGAGTGATCGGGGTCGCTATGGCTACACCTTC. Encoded protein: CATSDPGLSDRGRYGYTF.

The sample holds a few counts of this clone. The chain has TRBV9 and TRBJ2-5; TRBD2 agrees at 11 bases. V gave up 0 bases and J gave up 5 bases; unmatched junction bases: 3. Germline lookup yields CDR1 SGDLS and CDR2 YYNGEE. This CDR3 is 15 amino acids long. The CDR3 loop reads CASSVEPSGRETQYF. CDR3 DNA: TGTGCCAGCAGCGTAGAGCCTAGCGGGAGGGAGACCCAGTACTTC.

CDR3 in amino acids: CASSSVRSPLHF. The CDR3, as DNA: TGTGCCAGCAGCTCCGTTCGGTCACCCCTCCACTTT. V gene TRBV7-9 combines with J gene TRBJ1-6; unclear D gene. The germline V gene has CDR1 SEHNR and CDR2 FQNEAQ (reference sequence). There are 12 residues in the CDR3. V lost 4 bases and J lost 10, with 8 bases in between.

The chain carries TRBV6-5 and TRBJ2-7, with D maybe TRBD2 (6 bases). Germline CDR1 and CDR2: MNHEY and SVGAGI. Trimming pared 10 bases from V and 0 bases from J, leaving 16 bases between. This CDR3 is 14 amino acids long. Here the CDR3 reads CATHPGLSSYEQYF. Here the CDR3 DNA reads TGTGCCACCCACCCGGGACTCAGCTCCTACGAGCAGTACTTC.

This clone occurred once. The rearrangement uses TRBV27 and TRBJ2-5; D might be TRBD1 (7 bases). Trimming pared 5 bases from V and 5 bases from J, leaving 12 bases between. The CDR3 has 13 residues. CDR1 is MNHEY, CDR2 SMNVEV, per germline (reference sequence). The CDR3 loop is CASSGGGRETQYF. The CDR3 nucleotides read TGTGCCAGCAGTGGAGGGGGCAGGGAGACCCAGTACTTC.

This clone has only a few counts. V usage is TRBV6-2 or TRBV6-3 and J usage is TRBJ2-3; 11 bases are shared with TRBD2. Germline V gene data show CDR1 as MNHEY and CDR2 as SVGEGT. Losses at the gene ends were 6 bases for V and 2 bases for J; bases not matched to a gene: 4. This CDR3 region has 15 residues. DNA of the CDR3: TGTGCCAGCAGCATACTAGCGGGAGTCACAGATACGCAGTATTTT. Protein sequence: CASSILAGVTDTQYF.

The CDR3 here is CSARGANEQFF. The CDR3 DNA sequence: TGCAGTGCTAGGGGGGCCAATGAGCAGTTCTTC. V gene TRBV20-1 combines with J gene TRBJ2-1, with D possibly being TRBD1 (6 bases). This CDR3 region has 11 residues. Germline V gene lookup returns CDR1 DFQATT and CDR2 SNEGSKA (reference sequence). V shed 3 bases and J shed 6 bases, with 6 bases lying between them.

This chain connects TRBV6-5 to TRBJ2-4; a weak D match, TRBD2 (6 bases). V was trimmed by 6 bases and J by 6 bases, leaving 12 bases between them. The CDR3 sequence is 13 residues long. Germline V gene data show CDR1 as MNHEY and CDR2 as SVGAGI. CDR3 nucleotide sequence: TGTGCCAGCAGGTCCGGGACTCCAAACATTCAGTACTTC. Translated, it gives CASRSGTPNIQYF.

The chain joins TRBV7-3 to TRBJ1-2, with D possibly matching TRBD1 (6 bases). Trimming cost V 4 bases and J 5 bases, with 8 bases left between them. The length of the CDR3 is 12 residues. Looked up from germline, CDR1 is SGHTA and CDR2 is FQGTGA. The CDR3 reads CASSSQGYGYTF. Here the CDR3 DNA reads TGTGCCAGCAGCTCCCAGGGGTATGGCTACACCTTC.

The J gene is TRBJ1-1, the V gene TRBV9; D gene unclear. V was trimmed by 2 bases and J by 2 bases, leaving 10 bases between them. CDR3 length: 14 residues. Germline V gene data show CDR1 as SGDLS and CDR2 as YYNGEE. CDR3 in amino acids: CASSVREINTEAFF. CDR3 nucleotide sequence: TGTGCCAGCAGCGTGAGAGAAATTAACACTGAAGCTTTCTTT.

The chain joins TRBV11-2 to TRBJ2-7, with D tentatively TRBD2 (6 bases). Per germline, CDR1 SGHAT and CDR2 FQNNGV. This CDR3 has 18 amino acids. With 5 bases removed from V and 4 bases from J, the gap between germline ends came to 27 bases. As DNA, the CDR3 is TGTGCCAGCAGCACTCACGGGGGACCGGGCCCTACACCTTACGAGCAGTACTTC. Translation gives CASSTHGGPGPTPYEQYF.

The gene calls are TRBV27 and TRBJ2-3; TRBD2 aligns across 13 bases. Trimming took 5 bases from V and 3 from J; bases not matched to a gene: 8. The CDR3 extends over 17 amino acids. The germline gives CDR1 MNHEY, CDR2 SMNVEV (reference sequence). CDR3 loop: CASSPQTSGRQTDTQYF. In DNA, the CDR3 is TGTGCCAGCAGTCCCCAGACTAGCGGGAGGCAGACAGATACGCAGTATTTT.

The CDR3 protein is CASSPSPGLAKNIQYF. The CDR3 nucleotides read TGTGCCAGCAGTCCTTCCCCTGGGCTAGCCAAAAACATTCAGTACTTC. This sequence joins TRBV7-9 and TRBJ2-4, with no clear D. The V end was cut by 6 bases, the J end by 0 bases, with 15 bases between. Germline CDR1 reads SEHNR; CDR2 reads FQNEAQ (reference sequence). This CDR3 comprises 16 residues.

The chain employs TRBV5-1 and TRBJ1-3, with unresolved D. There are 16 residues in the CDR3. The germline gives CDR1 SGHRS, CDR2 YFSETQ. Trimming cost V 3 bases and J 0 bases, with 13 bases left between them. CDR3 nucleotide sequence: TGCGCCAGCAGCTACTCCTACAGTACCTCTGGAAACACCATATATTTT. Translation gives CASSYSYSTSGNTIYF.

Written as DNA, the CDR3 is TGTGCCAGCAGCCCCACTAGCGGGGAATGGGATGAGCAGTTCTTC. This translates into CASSPTSGEWDEQFF. The chain has TRBV7-9 and TRBJ2-1; 10 nucleotides line up with TRBD2. V shed 5 bases, J shed 8 bases, and the junction held 9 bases outside the gene matches. The germline gives CDR1 SEHNR, CDR2 FQNEAQ (reference sequence). The CDR3 length is 15 residues.

This clone appeared once. V usage is TRBV6-4 and J usage is TRBJ2-2; no definite D call. This CDR3 has 16 amino acids. V was trimmed by 3 bases and J by 1 base, leaving 12 bases between them. Germline CDR1 MRHNA, CDR2 SNTAGT. CDR3 nucleotide sequence: TGTGCCAGCAGTGAGAGAGTACAGTTGAACACCGGGGAGCTGTTTTTT. Translating gives CASSERVQLNTGELFF.

This clone turned up a few times. The rearrangement links TRBV12-5 to TRBJ1-2, with 12 bases fitting TRBD1. The CDR3 extends over 21 amino acids. The V and J ends lost 0 bases and 1 base, in that order; junction bases with no gene match: 15. The germline CDR1 and CDR2 sequences are LGHNT and FRNRAP. In DNA, the CDR3 is TGTGCTAGTGGTTTGGTACCCCTATTGTGGGACAGGGGGCACTATAACTATGGCTACACCTTC. Protein: CASGLVPLLWDRGHYNYGYTF. The full variable domain, completed using reference TRBV12-5 and TRBJ1-2, is DARVTQTPRHKVTEMGQEVTMRCQPILGHNTVFWYRQTMMQGLELLAYFRNRAPLDDSGMPKDRFSAEMPDATLATLKIQPSEPRDSAVYFCASGLVPLLWDRGHYNYGYTFGSGTRLTVV.